The 11 T cell receptor beta chains listed next were all sequenced from one sample in a study of T cell clonality in common variable immunodeficiency. Study outcomes and limitations: Reportedly, TCR beta sequences from common variable immunodeficiency showed fewer deletions and N-nucleotide insertions.

Antigens of these TCRs are unknown. Data came from immunoSEQ multiplex PCR; TCRdb stores just in-frame clones and leaves some out. The sample was found to contain about 15,000 clones, and every one recurs. Sequencing used peripheral blood mononuclear cells. These receptors originate from a human donor with common variable immunodeficiency.

Only a few counts were recorded for this clone. The read ends 3 residues early relative to the CDR3; the germline J gene fills the gap. The chain couples TRBV18 to TRBJ1-6, with TRBD1 identical over 7 bases. The length of the CDR3 is 14 residues. After removal of 5 bases from V and 9 bases from J, the junction contained 7 bases not matched to a gene. CDR1 and CDR2 (germline): KGHSH, LQKENI. CDR3 protein: CASSVQGRSSPLHF. CDR3 bases read: TGTGCCAGCTCAGTACAGGGGAGGAGTTCACCC.

As for this clone: The read terminates 3 residues ahead of where the CDR3 ends, so the germline J gene completes it. The chain carries TRBV7-6 and TRBJ2-2; D may be TRBD2 (6 bases). Trimming removed 5 bases at V and 6 bases at J, with 13 bases between. The CDR3 length is 14 residues. CDR1 is SGHVS, CDR2 FNYEAQ, per germline. CDR3 residues: CASSNLGGSGELFF. Partial CDR3 DNA: TGTGCCAGCAGCAACCTTGGGGGGTCCGGGGAG.

About this clone itself: The sequenced fragment ends 3 residues before the CDR3 boundary, so the rest is inferred from the germline J gene. V and J are TRBV7-3 and TRBJ2-3, with D perhaps matching TRBD2 (6 bases). V lost 1 base and J 4 bases, leaving 24 bases between the germline ends. Germline CDR1 and CDR2: SGHTA and FQGTGA. The CDR3 consists of 19 residues. The CDR3 is CASSLIGAIGASVADTQYF. The CDR3 DNA, read in part, is TGTGCCAGCAGCTTAATTGGCGCGATCGGTGCTAGCGTAGCAGATACG.

Remarks on this clone: The read terminates 3 residues before the CDR3 end, so the remaining end is supplied by the germline J gene. The sample has other DNA sequences that encode this CDR3 too. The chain is built from TRBV7-9 and TRBJ2-5; D may be TRBD2 (5 bases). Germline CDR1 and CDR2: SEHNR and FQNEAQ (reference sequence). CDR3 length: 15 amino acids. V gave up 1 base and J gave up 3 bases, with 12 bases separating them. The CDR3 reads CASSLGGWAEETQYF. The sequenced CDR3 bases are TGTGCCAGCAGCTTAGGAGGGTGGGCAGAAGAGACC.

There are many counts of this clone. The sequenced fragment ends 3 residues before the CDR3 boundary, so the rest is inferred from the germline J gene. The rearrangement joins TRBV7-6 to TRBJ2-6; the match to TRBD1 covers 7 bases. The V gene end was trimmed by 2 bases and the J gene end by 0 bases; junction bases not matched to a gene: 4. Germline CDR1 is SGHVS and CDR2 is FNYEAQ. There are 17 residues in the CDR3. Partial CDR3 DNA: TGTGCCAGCAGCTTATCCCCAGGGGGCTCTGGGGCCAACGTC. Translation gives CASSLSPGGSGANV. The entire CDR3 sequence reads CASSLSPGGSGANVLTF. Full variable domain (outside the CDR3, taken from reference TRBV7-6 and TRBJ2-6): GAGVSQSPRYKVTKRGQDVALRCDPISGHVSLYWYRQALGQGPEFLTYFNYEAQQDKSGLPNDRFSAERPEGSISTLTIQRTEQRDSAMYRCASSLSPGGSGANVLTFGAGSRLTVL.

Note on this clone: The CDR3 end lies 3 residues beyond the end of the read and is filled in from the germline J gene. The gene calls are TRBV18 and TRBJ2-1; 11 bases fit TRBD1. Germline V gives CDR1 KGHSH, CDR2 LQKENI. Germline trimming cut 5 bases from V and 6 bases from J; bases unmatched to any gene: 12. The CDR3 sequence is 17 residues long. CDR3 in amino acids: CASSRDRGGFVGNEQFF. Partial CDR3 DNA: TGTGCCAGCTCAAGGGACAGGGGGGGTTTTGTCGGCAATGAG.

Turning to this clone: The read is 3 residues too short to cover the CDR3 end, so that end is filled in from the germline J gene. J is TRBJ2-7 and V is TRBV7-6, with TRBD1 matching over 9 bases. CDR1 is SGHVS, CDR2 FNYEAQ, per germline. The V and J ends lost 2 bases and 4 bases, in that order; junction bases with no gene match: 6. The CDR3 contains 15 residues. CDR3 DNA (partial): TGTGCCAGCAGCTTAACCGACAGGGGGTCATACGAG. Translated: CASSLTDRGSYE. The entire CDR3 reads CASSLTDRGSYEQYF.

On this clone: Read coverage stops 3 residues before the CDR3 terminus; the germline J gene supplies the remainder. V and J are TRBV5-1 and TRBJ2-1, with 16 bases identical to TRBD2. After removal of 0 bases from V and 3 bases from J, the junction contained 9 bases not matched to a gene. The CDR3 length is 20 residues. Germline V gene lookup returns CDR1 SGHRS and CDR2 YFSETQ. The DNA read from the CDR3 is TGCGCCAGCAGCTTGGTGGGACTAGCGGGAGGGCCTCTAGGCTACAATGAG. As protein: CASSLVGLAGGPLGYNE. The complete CDR3 reads CASSLVGLAGGPLGYNEQFF.

As regards this clone: The observed sequence ends 3 residues before the CDR3 terminus, with the missing tail filled in from the germline J gene. The chain links TRBV18 to TRBJ1-5; D gene uncertain. Germline V lookup: CDR1 KGHSH, CDR2 LQKENI. The ends were cut back, 4 bases at V and 0 bases at J, with 13 bases in the middle. CDR3 length: 16 residues. This CDR3 is CASSLRGLYSNQPQHF. The CDR3 DNA, read in part, is TGTGCCAGCTCACTTCGAGGGCTTTATAGCAATCAGCCC.

Note on this clone: Read data end 3 residues before the CDR3 end; the end is taken from the germline J gene. The V gene is TRBV7-8, the J gene TRBJ2-7, with 7 bases that match TRBD1. V lost 5 bases, J lost 0 bases, and 10 bases stayed unmatched. CDR3 length: 16 amino acids. Germline-derived CDR1 and CDR2 are SGHVS and FQNEAQ. The CDR3 reads CASSRGQMYLSYEQYF. The sequenced CDR3 bases are TGTGCCAGCAGCCGGGGACAGATGTATCTCTCCTACGAG.

This clone was seen only a few times. The DNA ends 3 residues before the CDR3 does, and the rest of the CDR3 is filled in from the germline J gene. J is TRBJ1-5 and V is TRBV7-9; tentative D call: TRBD1 (5 bases). Germline CDR1 is SEHNR and CDR2 is FQNEAQ (reference sequence). V was shortened by 4 bases and J by 6 bases, with 13 bases between the two germline ends. The CDR3 sequence is 14 residues long. The CDR3 bases that were read are TGTGCCAGCAGCTCTGACAGTTGGGGTCAGCCC. Its protein is CASSSDSWGQP. The full CDR3 sequence reads CASSSDSWGQPQHF. Full variable domain (rest looked up from reference TRBV7-9 and TRBJ1-5): DTGVSQNPRHKITKRGQNVTFRCDPISEHNRLYWYRQTLGQGPEFLTYFQNEAQLEKSRLLSDRFSAERPKGSFSTLEIQRTEQGDSAMYLCASSSDSWGQPQHFGDGTRLSIL.